This is a list of T cell receptor beta chains from one sample in a study of monozygotic twins with inflammatory bowel disease. TCRdb re-called the 5' RACE reads; every CDR3 protein appears as one record, without DNA. There are over 110,000 distinct CDR3 sequences in the sample, with less than 3% held by the top ten. Source material: blood. These receptors all stem from a human donor with ulcerative colitis or Crohn's disease, or a healthy co-twin of an affected twin (not recorded which). Each CDR3 is given with its conserved first and last residue.

cdr3_length j_call v_call cdr3_aa
17 TRBJ2-2 TRBV4-1 CASSPRDGGSNIGELFF
12 TRBJ2-7 TRBV5-1 CASRTGNYEQYF
14 TRBJ2-5 TRBV5-4 CASSSGQVQEAQYF
14 TRBJ2-7 TRBV28 CASSFIKVGYEQYF
14 TRBJ1-4 TRBV5-1 CASNGGRYNEKLFF
15 TRBJ2-3 TRBV9 CASSPNRGTPDTQYF
16 TRBJ2-3 TRBV19 CASKGVAGEFADTQYF
14 TRBJ2-4 TRBV29-1 CSVAPAVAKNIQYF
17 TRBJ1-2 TRBV20-1 CSARDPGVLRYTGGYTF
15 TRBJ2-1 TRBV12-5 CASGLGQGAADEQFF
15 TRBJ2-7 TRBV4-1 CASSPGAGEFDEQYF
14 TRBJ2-3 TRBV3-1 CASSRTGSTDTQYF